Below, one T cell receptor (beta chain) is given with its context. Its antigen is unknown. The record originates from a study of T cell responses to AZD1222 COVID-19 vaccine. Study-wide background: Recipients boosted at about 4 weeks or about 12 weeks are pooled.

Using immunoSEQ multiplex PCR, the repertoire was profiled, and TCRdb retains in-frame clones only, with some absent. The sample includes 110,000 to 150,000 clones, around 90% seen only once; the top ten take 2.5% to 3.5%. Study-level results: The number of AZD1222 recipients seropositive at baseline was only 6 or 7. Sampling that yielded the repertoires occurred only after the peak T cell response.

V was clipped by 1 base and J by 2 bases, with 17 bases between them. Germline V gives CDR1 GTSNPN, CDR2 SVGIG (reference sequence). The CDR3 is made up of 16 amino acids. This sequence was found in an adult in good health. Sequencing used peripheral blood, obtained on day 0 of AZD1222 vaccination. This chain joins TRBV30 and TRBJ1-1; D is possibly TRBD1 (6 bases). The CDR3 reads CAWSGRGAWDNTEAFF. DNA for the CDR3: TGTGCCTGGAGTGGTAGGGGGGCTTGGGACAACACTGAAGCTTTCTTT.